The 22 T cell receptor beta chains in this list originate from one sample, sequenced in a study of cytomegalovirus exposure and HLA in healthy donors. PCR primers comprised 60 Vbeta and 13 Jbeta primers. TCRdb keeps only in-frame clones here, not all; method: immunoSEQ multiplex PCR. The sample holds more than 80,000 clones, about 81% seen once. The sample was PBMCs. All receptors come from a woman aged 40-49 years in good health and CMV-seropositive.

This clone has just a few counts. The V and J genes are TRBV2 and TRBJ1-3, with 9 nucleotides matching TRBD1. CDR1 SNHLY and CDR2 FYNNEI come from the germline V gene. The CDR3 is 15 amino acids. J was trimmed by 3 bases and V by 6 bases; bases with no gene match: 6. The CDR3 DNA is TGTGCCAGCAGCCCGGGACAGGGATATGGAAACACCATATATTTT. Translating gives CASSPGQGYGNTIYF.

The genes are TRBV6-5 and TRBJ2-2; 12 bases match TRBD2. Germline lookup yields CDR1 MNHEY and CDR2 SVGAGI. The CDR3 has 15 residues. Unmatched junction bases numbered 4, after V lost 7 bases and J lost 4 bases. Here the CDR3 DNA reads TGTGCCAGCACGACTAGCGGGAGCCTCACCGGGGAGCTGTTTTTT. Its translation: CASTTSGSLTGELFF.

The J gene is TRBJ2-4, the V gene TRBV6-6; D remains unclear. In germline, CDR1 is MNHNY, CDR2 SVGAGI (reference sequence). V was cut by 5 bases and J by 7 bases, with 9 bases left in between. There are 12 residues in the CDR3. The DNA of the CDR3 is TGTGCCAGCAGTCCCACAGTGAACATTCAGTACTTC. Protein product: CASSPTVNIQYF.

The CDR3 nucleotides read TGTGCCAGCAGCCAATATCCAGGGGCAGTCTACGAGCAGTACTTC. It codes for CASSQYPGAVYEQYF. The chain joins TRBV14 to TRBJ2-7, with D perhaps TRBD1 (6 bases). This CDR3 spans 15 amino acids. CDR1 is SGHDN and CDR2 is FVKESK in the germline V gene. Trimming took off 2 bases at V and 3 bases at J, with 14 bases between the two ends. The variable domain in full, with the rest retrieved from reference TRBV14 and TRBJ2-7, is EAGVTQFPSHSVIEKGQTVTLRCDPISGHDNLYWYRRVMGKEIKFLLHFVKESKQDESGMPNNRFLAERTGGTYSTLKVQPAELEDSGVYFCASSQYPGAVYEQYFGPGTRLTVT.

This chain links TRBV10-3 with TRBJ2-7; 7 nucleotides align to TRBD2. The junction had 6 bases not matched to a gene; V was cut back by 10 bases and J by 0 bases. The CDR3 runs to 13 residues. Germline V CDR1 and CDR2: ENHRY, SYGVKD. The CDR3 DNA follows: TGTGCCAGCCGGGGACTAAGCTCCTACGAGCAGTACTTC. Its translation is CASRGLSSYEQYF.

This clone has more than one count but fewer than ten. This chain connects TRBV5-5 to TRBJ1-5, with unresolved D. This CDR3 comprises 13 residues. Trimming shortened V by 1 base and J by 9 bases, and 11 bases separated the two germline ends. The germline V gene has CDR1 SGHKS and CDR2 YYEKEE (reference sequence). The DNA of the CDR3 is TGTGCCAGCAGCTTGACACCGGAGCTGCCCCAGCATTTT. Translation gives CASSLTPELPQHF. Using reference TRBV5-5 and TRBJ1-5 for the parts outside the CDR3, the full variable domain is DAGVTQSPTHLIKTRGQQVTLRCSPISGHKSVSWYQQVLGQGPQFIFQYYEKEERGRGNFPDRFSARQFPNYSSELNVNALLLGDSALYLCASSLTPELPQHFGDGTRLSIL.

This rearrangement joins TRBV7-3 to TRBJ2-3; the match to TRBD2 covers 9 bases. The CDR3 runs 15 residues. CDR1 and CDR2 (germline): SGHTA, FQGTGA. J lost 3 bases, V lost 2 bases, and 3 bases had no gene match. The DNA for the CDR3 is TGTGCCAGCAGCTTACGGACTAGCGAGACAGATACGCAGTATTTT. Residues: CASSLRTSETDTQYF.

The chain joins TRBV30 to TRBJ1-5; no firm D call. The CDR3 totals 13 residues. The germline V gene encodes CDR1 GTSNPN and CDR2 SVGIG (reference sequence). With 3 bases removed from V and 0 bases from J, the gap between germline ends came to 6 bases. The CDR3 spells CAWSEASNQPQHF. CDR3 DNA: TGTGCCTGGAGCGAGGCTAGCAATCAGCCCCAGCATTTT. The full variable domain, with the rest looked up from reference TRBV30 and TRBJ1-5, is SQTIHQWPATLVQPVGSPLSLECTVEGTSNPNLYWYRQAAGRGLQLLFYSVGIGQISSEVPQNLSASRPQDRQFILSSKKLLLSDSGFYLCAWSEASNQPQHFGDGTRLSIL.

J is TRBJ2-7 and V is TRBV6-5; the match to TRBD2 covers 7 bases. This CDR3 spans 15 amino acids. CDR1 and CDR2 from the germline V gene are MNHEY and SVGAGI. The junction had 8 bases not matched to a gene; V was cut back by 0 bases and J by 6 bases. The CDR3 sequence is CASSYSAGRGGEQYF. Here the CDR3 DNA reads TGTGCCAGCAGTTACTCCGCGGGGAGGGGTGGCGAGCAGTACTTC.

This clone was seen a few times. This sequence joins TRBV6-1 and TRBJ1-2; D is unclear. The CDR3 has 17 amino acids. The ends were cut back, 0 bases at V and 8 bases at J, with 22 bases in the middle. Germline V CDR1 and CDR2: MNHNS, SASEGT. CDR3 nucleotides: TGTGCCAGCAGTGAAGCCCTTGCGGCCGCCAGGACGGGAGGCTACACCTTC. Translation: CASSEALAAARTGGYTF.

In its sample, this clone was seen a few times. CDR3 loop: CAIRTSTSGSHEQYF. CDR3 nucleotides: TGTGCCATCAGAACCTCGACTAGCGGGAGCCACGAGCAGTACTTC. This chain links TRBV10-3 with TRBJ2-7, with TRBD2 identical over 12 bases. The CDR3 spans 15 residues. CDR1 is ENHRY, CDR2 SYGVKD, per germline. V lost 6 bases and J lost 5; bases outside the gene matches: 8.

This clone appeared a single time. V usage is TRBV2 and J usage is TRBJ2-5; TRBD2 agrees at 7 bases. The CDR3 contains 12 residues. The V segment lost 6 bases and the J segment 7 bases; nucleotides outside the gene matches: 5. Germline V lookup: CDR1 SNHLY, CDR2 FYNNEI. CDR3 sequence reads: CASRDGGGTQYF. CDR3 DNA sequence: TGTGCCAGCAGAGATGGGGGGGGGACCCAGTACTTC.

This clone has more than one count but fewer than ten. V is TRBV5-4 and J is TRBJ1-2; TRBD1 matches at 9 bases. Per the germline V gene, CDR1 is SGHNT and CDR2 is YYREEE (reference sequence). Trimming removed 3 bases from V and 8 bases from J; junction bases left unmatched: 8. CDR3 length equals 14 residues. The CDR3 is CASSSADRGLGYTF. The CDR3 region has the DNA TGTGCCAGCAGCTCGGCGGACAGGGGCTTAGGCTACACCTTC. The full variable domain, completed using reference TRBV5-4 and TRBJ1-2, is ETGVTQSPTHLIKTRGQQVTLRCSSQSGHNTVSWYQQALGQGPQFIFQYYREEENGRGNFPPRFSGLQFPNYSSELNVNALELDDSALYLCASSSADRGLGYTFGSGTRLTVV.

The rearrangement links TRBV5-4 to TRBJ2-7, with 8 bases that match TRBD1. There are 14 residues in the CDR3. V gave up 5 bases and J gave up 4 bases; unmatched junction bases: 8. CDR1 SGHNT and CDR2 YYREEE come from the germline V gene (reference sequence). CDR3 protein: CASSYRDRSYEQYF. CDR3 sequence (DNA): TGTGCCAGCAGTTACCGGGACAGGAGTTACGAGCAGTACTTC.

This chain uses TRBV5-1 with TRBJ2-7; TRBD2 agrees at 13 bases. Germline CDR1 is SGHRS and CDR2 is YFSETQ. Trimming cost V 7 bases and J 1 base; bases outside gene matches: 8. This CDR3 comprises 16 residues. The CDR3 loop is CASAAVGLAGSYEQYF. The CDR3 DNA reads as TGCGCCAGCGCCGCCGTGGGACTAGCGGGATCCTACGAGCAGTACTTC.

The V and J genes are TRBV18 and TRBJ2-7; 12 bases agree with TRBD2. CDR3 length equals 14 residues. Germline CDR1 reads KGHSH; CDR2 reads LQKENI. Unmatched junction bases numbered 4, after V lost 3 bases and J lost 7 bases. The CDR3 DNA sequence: TGTGCCAGCTCACCGCGACTAGCGGGGGAGGAGCAGTACTTC. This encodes CASSPRLAGEEQYF.

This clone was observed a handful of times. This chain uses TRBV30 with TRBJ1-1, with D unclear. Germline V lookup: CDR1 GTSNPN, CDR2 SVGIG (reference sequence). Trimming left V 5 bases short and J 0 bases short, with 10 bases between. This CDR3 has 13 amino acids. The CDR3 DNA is TGTGCCTGGGACTTATCGATGAACACTGAAGCTTTCTTT. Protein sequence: CAWDLSMNTEAFF.

CDR3 nucleotides: TGCGCCAGCAGTGGCCCCAGAGCGGGAGTATTCGGGGGCTCCTACAATGAGCAGTTCTTC. It translates to CASSGPRAGVFGGSYNEQFF. The rearrangement joins TRBV10-1 to TRBJ2-1, with 8 nucleotides matching TRBD2. CDR1 is WNHNN, CDR2 SYGVQD, per germline (reference sequence). Trimming removed 4 bases from V and 0 bases from J; junction bases left unmatched: 17. The CDR3 has 20 amino acids.

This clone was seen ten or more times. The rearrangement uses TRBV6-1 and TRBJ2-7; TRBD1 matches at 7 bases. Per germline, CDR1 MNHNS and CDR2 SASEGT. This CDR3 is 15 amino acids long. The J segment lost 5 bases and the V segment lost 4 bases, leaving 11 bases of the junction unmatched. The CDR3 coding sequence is TGTGCCAGCAGTGGATCGACAGGGTTAATCCACGAGCAGTACTTC. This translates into CASSGSTGLIHEQYF.

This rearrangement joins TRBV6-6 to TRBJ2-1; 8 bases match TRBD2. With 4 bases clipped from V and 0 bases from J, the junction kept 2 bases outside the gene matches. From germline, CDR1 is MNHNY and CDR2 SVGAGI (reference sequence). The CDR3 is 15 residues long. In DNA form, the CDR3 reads TGTGCCAGCAGTTTAGCGGGGTACTCCTACAATGAGCAGTTCTTC. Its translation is CASSLAGYSYNEQFF.

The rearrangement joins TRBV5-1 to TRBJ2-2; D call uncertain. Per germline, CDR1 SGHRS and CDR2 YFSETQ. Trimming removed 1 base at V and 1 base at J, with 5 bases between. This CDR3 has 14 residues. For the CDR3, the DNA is TGCGCCAGCAGCTTGAAACAGAACACCGGGGAGCTGTTTTTT. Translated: CASSLKQNTGELFF.

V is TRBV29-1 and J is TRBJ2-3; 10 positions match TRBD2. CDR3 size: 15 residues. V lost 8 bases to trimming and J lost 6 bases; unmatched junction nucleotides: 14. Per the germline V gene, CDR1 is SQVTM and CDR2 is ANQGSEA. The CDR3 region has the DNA TGCAGCAGTCTCGGCGCTAGCGGGAGCGCCGATACGCAGTATTTT. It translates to CSSLGASGSADTQYF.